This T cell receptor beta chain was recovered during a study of cytomegalovirus exposure and HLA in healthy donors. Overall study results and limits: Another analysis was done later, and it associated more than 15,000 TCR beta sequences with HLA alleles at 0.05 false discovery rate.

About this clone: Its specificity is unknown.

Per the germline V gene, CDR1 is SGHTA and CDR2 is FQGNSA. V shed 4 bases and J 6 bases; nucleotides not matched to a gene: 2. This CDR3 is 12 amino acids long. The primer mix had 60 Vbeta and 13 Jbeta primers. Sequenced by immunoSEQ multiplex PCR; TCRdb stores in-frame clones only, minus some. The sample shows 200,000 to 250,000 clones, about three quarters of them seen only once. Material for sequencing was PBMCs. The clonotype comes from a young man in good health and CMV-seronegative. V gene TRBV7-2 combines with J gene TRBJ2-7; TRBD1 matches at 8 bases. The chain's CDR3 is CASSWTGREQYF. DNA for the CDR3: TGTGCCAGCAGCTGGACAGGGCGCGAGCAGTACTTC.